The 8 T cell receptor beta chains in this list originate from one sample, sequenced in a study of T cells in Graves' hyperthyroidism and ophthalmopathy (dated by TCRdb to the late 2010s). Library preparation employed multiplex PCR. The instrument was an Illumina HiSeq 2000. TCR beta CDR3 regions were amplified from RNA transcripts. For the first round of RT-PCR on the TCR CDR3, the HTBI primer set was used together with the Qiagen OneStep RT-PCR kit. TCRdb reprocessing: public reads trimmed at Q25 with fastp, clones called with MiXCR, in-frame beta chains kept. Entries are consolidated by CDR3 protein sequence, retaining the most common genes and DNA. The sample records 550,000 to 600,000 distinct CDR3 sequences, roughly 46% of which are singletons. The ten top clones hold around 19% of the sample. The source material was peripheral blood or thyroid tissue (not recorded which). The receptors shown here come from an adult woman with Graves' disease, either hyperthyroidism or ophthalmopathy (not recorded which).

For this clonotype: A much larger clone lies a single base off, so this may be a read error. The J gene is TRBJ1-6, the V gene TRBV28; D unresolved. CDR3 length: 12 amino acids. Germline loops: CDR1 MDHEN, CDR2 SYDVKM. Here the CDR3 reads CASSGSGSPIHF. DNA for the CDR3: TGTGCCAGCAGTGGAAGCGGATCACCCATCCACTTT.

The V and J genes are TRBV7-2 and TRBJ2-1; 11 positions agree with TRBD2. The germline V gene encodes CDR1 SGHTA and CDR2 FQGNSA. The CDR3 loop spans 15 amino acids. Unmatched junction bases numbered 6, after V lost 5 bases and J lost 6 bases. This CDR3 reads CASSVLAGAPNEQFF. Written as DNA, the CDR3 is TGTGCCAGCAGCGTACTAGCGGGAGCGCCCAATGAGCAGTTCTTC.

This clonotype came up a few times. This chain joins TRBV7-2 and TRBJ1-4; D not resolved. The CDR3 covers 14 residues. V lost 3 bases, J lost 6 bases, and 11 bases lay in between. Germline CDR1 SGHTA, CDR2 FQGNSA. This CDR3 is CASSFNRVDEKLFF. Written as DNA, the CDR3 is TGTGCCAGCAGCTTTAATAGGGTAGATGAAAAACTGTTTTTT.

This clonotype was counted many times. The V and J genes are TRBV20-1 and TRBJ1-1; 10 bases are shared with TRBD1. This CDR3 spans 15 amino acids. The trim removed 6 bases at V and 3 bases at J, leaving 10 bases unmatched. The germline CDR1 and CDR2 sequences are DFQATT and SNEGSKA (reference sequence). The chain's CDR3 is CSATPPGQGYTEAFF. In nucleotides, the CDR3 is TGCAGTGCAACTCCTCCGGGACAGGGGTACACTGAAGCTTTCTTT.

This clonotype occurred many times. The chain's CDR3 is CAISGREDSEQYF. DNA of the CDR3: TGTGCCATCAGTGGAAGGGAGGACAGCGAGCAGTACTTC. V usage is TRBV10-3 and J usage is TRBJ2-7; D tentatively fits TRBD1 or TRBD2 (6 bases each). Trimming removed 4 bases at V and 6 bases at J, with 13 bases between. Germline V gene sequence: CDR1 ENHRY, CDR2 SYGVKD. The CDR3 runs to 13 residues.

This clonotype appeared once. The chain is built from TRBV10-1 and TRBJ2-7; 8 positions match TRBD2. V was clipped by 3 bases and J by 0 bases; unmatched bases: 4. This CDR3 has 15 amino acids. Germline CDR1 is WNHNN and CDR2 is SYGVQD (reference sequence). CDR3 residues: CASSETGTSSYEQYF. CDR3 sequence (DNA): TGCGCCAGCAGTGAAACCGGGACTAGCTCCTACGAGCAGTACTTC.

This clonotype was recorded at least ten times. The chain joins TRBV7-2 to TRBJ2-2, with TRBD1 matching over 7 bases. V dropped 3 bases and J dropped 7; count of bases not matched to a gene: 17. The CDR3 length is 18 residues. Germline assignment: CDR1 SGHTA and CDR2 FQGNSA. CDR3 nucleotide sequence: TGTGCCAGCAGCTTCGGGCTTCGGTTAGGGGGCGCGGGCGGGGAGCTGTTTTTT. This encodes CASSFGLRLGGAGGELFF.

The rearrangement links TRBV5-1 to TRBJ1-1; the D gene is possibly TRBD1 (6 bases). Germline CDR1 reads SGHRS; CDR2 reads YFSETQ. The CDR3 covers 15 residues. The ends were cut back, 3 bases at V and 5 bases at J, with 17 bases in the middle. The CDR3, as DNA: TGCGCCAGCAGCTGGGGGGGGGGGGCGCGAACTGAAGCTTTCTTT. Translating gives CASSWGGGARTEAFF.